One sample yielded the 19 T cell receptor beta chains listed below, sequenced in a study of blood T cells in healthy people across ages. With a J-beta primer mix and a sample-barcoded 5' primer, a second PCR ran about 7 to 11 cycles. TCRdb re-analysed the 5' RACE reads in MiXCR, keeping a single row per CDR3 protein. The sample includes about 1.1 million distinct CDR3 sequences, roughly two fifths of them seen just once. The sample comprised blood. The receptors were sampled from a man aged 18-30 years in good health.

The genes are TRBV20-1 and TRBJ2-7, with D maybe TRBD2 (6 bases). The CDR3 has 16 amino acids. V lost 0 bases to trimming and J lost 1 base, with 16 bases between them. From germline, CDR1 is DFQATT and CDR2 SNEGSKA (reference sequence). The CDR3 DNA follows: TGCAGTGCTAGAGATGGCTCGGGGGTCCTATCCTACGAGCAGTACTTC. Translating gives CSARDGSGVLSYEQYF.

This clonotype appeared once. The J gene is TRBJ1-4, the V gene TRBV3-1, with TRBD1 as a possible D gene (5 bases). This CDR3 contains 15 residues. Trimming left V 0 bases short and J 8 bases short, with 13 bases between. Germline-derived CDR1 and CDR2 are LGHDT and YNNKEL (reference sequence). The CDR3 bases are TGTGCCAGCAGCCAAGAACCCAGGGAGGGAGAAAAACTGTTTTTT. As protein: CASSQEPREGEKLFF. The variable domain in full, with the rest retrieved from reference TRBV3-1 and TRBJ1-4, is DTAVSQTPKYLVTQMGNDKSIKCEQNLGHDTMYWYKQDSKKFLKIMFSYNNKELIINETVPNRFSPKSPDKAHLNLHINSLELGDSAVYFCASSQEPREGEKLFFGSGTQLSVL.

The chain recombines TRBV7-9 with TRBJ1-6; D perhaps matches TRBD1 (6 bases). Germline V gene sequence: CDR1 SEHNR, CDR2 FQNEAQ (reference sequence). The CDR3 runs 13 residues. V lost 5 bases to trimming and J lost 9 bases, with 11 bases between them. The CDR3 nucleotides are TGTGCCAGCAGCCCATCGACAGGTTCACCCCTCCACTTT. Its protein is CASSPSTGSPLHF.

The chain links TRBV4-3 to TRBJ2-2; D gene unclear. V lost 3 bases and J 5 bases, leaving 16 bases between the germline ends. Germline lookup yields CDR1 LGHNA and CDR2 YSLEER. This CDR3 comprises 16 residues. Here the CDR3 DNA reads TGCGCCAGCAGCCATCGGGCGGAACCCGCGACCGGGGAGCTGTTTTTT. Encoded protein: CASSHRAEPATGELFF.

This clonotype was observed a few times. J is TRBJ2-1 and V is TRBV12-3 or TRBV12-4, with TRBD2 identical over 8 bases. This CDR3 has 16 residues. With V trimmed by 1 base and J by 4 bases, 6 bases remained unmatched. The CDR3 coding sequence is TGTGCCAGCAGTTTAGGTAGCGGGGTGAAATACAATGAGCAGTTCTTC. This encodes CASSLGSGVKYNEQFF.

The chain uses TRBV2 and TRBJ2-3; D might be TRBD1 or TRBD2, each matching 5 bases. The CDR3 covers 14 residues. V lost 6 bases and J 3 bases, leaving 13 bases between the germline ends. The germline gives CDR1 SNHLY, CDR2 FYNNEI. The CDR3, as DNA: TGTGCCAGCAGGGGGGACCTAGGAACAGATACGCAGTATTTT. As protein: CASRGDLGTDTQYF.

This clonotype was picked up a small number of times. The CDR3 DNA sequence: TGTGCCACTTCTCGGGGCAGGGAGACCCAGTACTTC. Translating it yields CATSRGRETQYF. The chain is built from TRBV6-1 and TRBJ2-5; D may correspond to TRBD1 or TRBD2 (5 bases each). This CDR3 comprises 12 residues. The V gene lost 10 bases and the J gene lost 5 bases, with 14 bases spanning the gap. Per the germline V gene, CDR1 is MNHNS and CDR2 is SASEGT.

A word on this clonotype: The CDR3 does not close with the conserved phenylalanine or tryptophan, likely indicating a read error. The genes are TRBV5-6 and TRBJ1-2, with D perhaps matching TRBD1 (5 bases). The ends were cut back, 4 bases at V and 7 bases at J, with 14 bases in the middle. The CDR3 runs 13 residues. Germline V gene sequence: CDR1 SGHDT, CDR2 YYEEEE. The CDR3 loop reads CASSPHRLSGYTL. DNA of the CDR3: TGTGCCAGCAGCCCCCACAGGCTCTCTGGCTACACCCTC.

V gene TRBV2 combines with J gene TRBJ1-1; TRBD1 matches 10 bases. V trimming: 6 bases; J trimming: 3 bases; junction bases outside the gene matches: 10. The germline V gene encodes CDR1 SNHLY and CDR2 FYNNEI. The CDR3 covers 16 residues. CDR3 bases: TGTGCCAGCAGCTCCCCGACAGGGGGCTTAGACACTGAAGCTTTCTTT. It encodes CASSSPTGGLDTEAFF.

V and J are TRBV13 and TRBJ2-6, with D maybe TRBD2 (6 bases). Trimming left V 6 bases short and J 0 bases short, with 15 bases between. The CDR3 loop spans 17 amino acids. Germline V gene sequence: CDR1 PRHDT, CDR2 FYEKMQ (reference sequence). The CDR3, as DNA: TGTGCCAGCAGTTGGGACTCATCAGTCTCTGGGGCCAACGTCCTGACTTTC. Its protein is CASSWDSSVSGANVLTF.

Only a few counts were recorded for this clonotype. The chain employs TRBV2 and TRBJ1-2; 7 nucleotides match TRBD1. The V segment lost 5 bases and the J segment 7 bases; nucleotides outside the gene matches: 16. This CDR3 is built from 16 residues. Germline V lookup: CDR1 SNHLY, CDR2 FYNNEI. The CDR3 coding sequence is TGTGCCAGCAGTAAAACCCCGGCAGGGGGATCGGGTGGCTACACCTTC. This translates into CASSKTPAGGSGGYTF.

This clonotype was detected many times. The J gene is TRBJ1-2, the V gene TRBV3-1; perhaps TRBD1 as D (6 bases). With 2 bases removed from V and 7 bases from J, the gap between germline ends came to 11 bases. The length of the CDR3 is 13 residues. Germline V gene data show CDR1 as LGHDT and CDR2 as YNNKEL (reference sequence). CDR3 sequence (DNA): TGTGCCAGCAGCCAACCTGACAGGCTTGGCTACACCTTC. Encoded protein: CASSQPDRLGYTF.

This clonotype occurred a few times. The J gene is TRBJ2-3, the V gene TRBV7-3; D unresolved. CDR1 is SGHTA and CDR2 is FQGTGA in the germline V gene. Trimming stripped 1 base from V and 5 bases from J, with 16 bases between. The CDR3 runs 16 residues. The CDR3 spells CASSLSPLRDGDTQYF. In nucleotides, the CDR3 is TGTGCCAGCAGCTTAAGTCCACTCCGAGACGGAGATACGCAGTATTTT. The variable domain in full, completed from reference TRBV7-3 and TRBJ2-3, reads GAGVSQTPSNKVTEKGKYVELRCDPISGHTALYWYRQSLGQGPEFLIYFQGTGAADDSGLPNDRFFAVRPEGSVSTLKIQRTERGDSAVYLCASSLSPLRDGDTQYFGPGTRLTVL.

The chain couples TRBV7-2 to TRBJ2-3; weak D call: TRBD1 (5 bases). Germline V CDR1 and CDR2: SGHTA, FQGNSA. This CDR3 region has 16 residues. V lost 3 bases, J lost 2 bases, and 15 bases lay in between. This chain's CDR3 is CASSFTTQGYTDTQYF. The CDR3 DNA reads as TGTGCCAGCAGCTTCACCACTCAGGGCTACACAGATACGCAGTATTTT.

The chain is built from TRBV5-1 and TRBJ2-5; D remains unclear. Trimming pared 3 bases from V and 5 bases from J, leaving 17 bases between. The V gene's germline CDR1 is SGHRS and CDR2 YFSETQ. This CDR3 spans 15 amino acids. The CDR3 reads CASSWASSLGETQYF. CDR3 DNA sequence: TGCGCCAGCAGCTGGGCGAGTAGCCTGGGGGAGACCCAGTACTTC. Looking up the rest from reference TRBV5-1 and TRBJ2-5 gives the full variable domain: KAGVTQTPRYLIKTRGQQVTLSCSPISGHRSVSWYQQTPGQGLQFLFEYFSETQRNKGNFPGRFSGRQFSNSRSEMNVSTLELGDSALYLCASSWASSLGETQYFGPGTRLLVL.

The V and J genes are TRBV19 and TRBJ1-5, with 7 positions matching TRBD1. Per germline, CDR1 LNHDA and CDR2 SQIVND (reference sequence). The trim removed 6 bases at V and 8 bases at J, leaving 7 bases unmatched. This CDR3 has 13 residues. CDR3 coding DNA: TGTGCCAGTAGCCTGGACAGGCCTAAGCCCCAGCATTTT. It is translated as CASSLDRPKPQHF.

This clonotype was seen repeatedly, ten times or more. The chain uses TRBV20-1 and TRBJ2-1; no definite D call. CDR3 length equals 13 residues. The germline gives CDR1 DFQATT, CDR2 SNEGSKA (reference sequence). Trimming removed 3 bases at V and 7 bases at J, with 13 bases between. CDR3: CSARALGMNEQFF. In DNA, the CDR3 is TGCAGTGCTAGGGCCCTAGGGATGAATGAGCAGTTCTTC.

The rearrangement links TRBV4-3 to TRBJ2-7; the D is unclear. Per germline, CDR1 LGHNA and CDR2 YSLEER. CDR3 length equals 13 residues. Trimming pared 4 bases from V and 6 bases from J, leaving 13 bases between. CDR3 coding DNA: TGCGCCAGCAGCCTGCGACCCGCCACCGAGCAGTACTTC. It yields the protein CASSLRPATEQYF.

This rearrangement joins TRBV20-1 to TRBJ2-7; a weak D match, TRBD1 (5 bases). There are 13 residues in the CDR3. Between the trimmed V and J ends, which lost 0 bases and 3 bases, there was a span of 9 bases. Germline V gives CDR1 DFQATT, CDR2 SNEGSKA (reference sequence). The CDR3 coding sequence is TGCAGTGCTAGAGATACAGGTGTCTACGAGCAGTACTTC. Translation: CSARDTGVYEQYF.